This T cell receptor (beta chain) came from a study of read filtering for tumor transcriptome and immune sequencing. From roughly 400 ng of RNA, a library with molecular barcoded alpha/delta and beta/gamma adaptors was made. TCRdb reanalysed the reads using MiXCR and keeps one entry per CDR3 protein. This sample has over 50,000 distinct CDR3 sequences, with roughly 19% found just once. The germline gives CDR1 MGHRA, CDR2 YSYEKL. Trimming cost V 4 bases and J 6 bases, with 19 bases left between them. This CDR3 is 16 amino acids long. Ten or more counts support this clonotype. The chain joins TRBV4-1 to TRBJ2-1; D gene unclear. The sequencing input was a population of CD138-negative cells sorted from bone marrow. This TCR was sampled from a donor at least 40 years old with multiple myeloma. CDR3 amino acids: CASSRWLGKDSNEQFF. In DNA form, the CDR3 reads TGCGCCAGCAGCCGTTGGCTGGGGAAAGATAGCAATGAGCAGTTCTTC.